The source of this T cell receptor (beta chain) is a study of T cell clonotyping in hematopoietic cell transplantation. Overall study findings and caveats: Graft donor and pretransplant recipient Inverse Simpson Index values predicted broader posttransplant TCR diversity. Few recipient clonotypes overlapped donors; over 95% were de novo at given depth.

In the case of this clone: The antigen is undetermined.

Trimming took 6 bases from V and 3 from J; bases not matched to a gene: 8. The CDR3 length is 14 residues. The germline CDR1 and CDR2 sequences are SQVTM and ANQGSEA. Assay used: immunoSEQ multiplex PCR; TCRdb lists only in-frame clones, some missing. The profile covers around 8,400 clones, with about 89% appearing a single time and more than 4% taken by the ten largest. This chain links TRBV29-1 with TRBJ1-5, with 7 nucleotides matching TRBD1. The source is a male patient aged 60 to 75 who had an allogeneic stem cell transplant from a related donor, so the T cells may come from the graft donor. Some clones in this sample may be carry-over from other donors' samples. The specimen was peripheral blood mononuclear cells, collected at the time of graft-versus-host disease after allogeneic stem cell transplant. In nucleotides, the CDR3 is TGCAGCGTGGGGGCCAGGGGGGTCAATCAGCCCCAGCATTTT. The encoded protein is CSVGARGVNQPQHF.